The 21 T cell receptor beta chains in this list originate from one sample, sequenced in a study of identical twins. TCRdb analysed the 5' RACE reads with MiXCR anew, one entry per CDR3 protein. Altogether about 530,000 distinct CDR3 sequences are present, 13% to 15% being singletons, with the ten largest covering roughly 0.42%. This sample also appeared in a second study, on yellow fever vaccine responses in identical twins.

The specimen sequenced was CD4+ T cells sorted from blood. All receptors derive from a woman aged 18-35 years in good health.

This chain links TRBV7-8 with TRBJ2-5; D is uncertain. Trimming left V 3 bases short and J 2 bases short, with 7 bases between. The CDR3 runs 13 residues. CDR1 is SGHVS, CDR2 FQNEAQ, per germline. For the CDR3, the DNA is TGTGCCAGCAGCTTTCGTGAGCAAGAGACCCAGTACTTC. This translates into CASSFREQETQYF.

The chain recombines TRBV6-5 with TRBJ2-3; D might be TRBD2 (6 bases). The CDR3 runs to 18 residues. The V end lost 0 bases, the J end lost 1 base, and 17 bases lay between the germline ends. Per germline, CDR1 MNHEY and CDR2 SVGAGI. The CDR3 loop reads CASSYSMGGSSGTDTQYF. For the CDR3, the DNA is TGTGCCAGCAGTTACTCGATGGGAGGTAGTTCTGGCACAGATACGCAGTATTTT.

The J gene is TRBJ2-2, the V gene TRBV20-1, with D perhaps being TRBD1 or TRBD2 (6 bases each). The V and J ends lost 1 base and 0 bases respectively, with 15 bases between them. The germline gives CDR1 DFQATT, CDR2 SNEGSKA (reference sequence). There are 17 residues in the CDR3. For the CDR3, the DNA is TGCAGTGCTAGAGCCCTGGGGGGCAGTGCGAACACCGGGGAGCTGTTTTTT. This codes for CSARALGGSANTGELFF.

This clonotype was counted only a few times. The V and J genes are TRBV20-1 and TRBJ1-1; tentatively, D is TRBD1 (6 bases). The CDR3 sequence is 13 residues long. Trimming stripped 4 bases from V and 8 bases from J, with 17 bases between. CDR1 DFQATT and CDR2 SNEGSKA come from the germline V gene (reference sequence). As DNA, the CDR3 is TGCAGTGCTACACTCCTCCAGGGGTTGGAAGCTTTCTTT. This sequence encodes CSATLLQGLEAFF.

This clonotype has just a few counts. The CDR3 region has the DNA TGTGCCAGCAGTTACTCGGGGGCATCCTACAATGAGCAGTTCTTC. Protein product: CASSYSGASYNEQFF. V is TRBV6-5 and J is TRBJ2-1; a weak D match, TRBD1 (6 bases). Germline-derived CDR1 and CDR2 are MNHEY and SVGAGI. The CDR3 extends over 15 amino acids. The ends were cut back, 0 bases at V and 1 base at J, with 7 bases in the middle.

This clonotype was observed a few times. The chain combines TRBV20-1 with TRBJ2-1, with a tentative D call TRBD1 (6 bases). Trimming stripped 0 bases from V and 4 bases from J, with 10 bases between. Germline CDR1 DFQATT, CDR2 SNEGSKA (reference sequence). This CDR3 has 14 residues. As DNA, the CDR3 is TGCAGTGCTAGAGATTGGGGGCGTTACAATGAGCAGTTCTTC. Translated, it gives CSARDWGRYNEQFF.

This chain links TRBV27 with TRBJ2-1, with 8 bases that match TRBD1. CDR1 is MNHEY, CDR2 SMNVEV, per germline (reference sequence). The trim removed 6 bases at V and 8 bases at J, leaving 15 bases unmatched. The CDR3 runs to 16 residues. This chain's CDR3 is CASSYEQGALGDEQFF. CDR3 nucleotide sequence: TGTGCCAGCAGCTACGAGCAGGGGGCTCTGGGTGATGAGCAGTTCTTC.

The V call is TRBV5-1, the J call TRBJ2-1; D not resolved. Looked up from germline, CDR1 is SGHRS and CDR2 is YFSETQ. V was shortened by 4 bases and J by 0 bases, with 11 bases between the two germline ends. The CDR3 is made up of 15 amino acids. The CDR3: CASSKATNSYNEQFF. In nucleotides, the CDR3 is TGCGCCAGCAGCAAAGCGACCAACTCCTACAATGAGCAGTTCTTC.

There are a few counts of this clonotype. The CDR3 DNA reads TGTGCCAGCAGTTACTCGGGGGACCGCGGCGGTTTGACTGAAGCTTTCTTT. Its protein product is CASSYSGDRGGLTEAFF. The genes are TRBV6-5 and TRBJ1-1; perhaps TRBD1 as D (5 bases). The CDR3 extends over 17 amino acids. Per the germline V gene, CDR1 is MNHEY and CDR2 is SVGAGI. V was clipped by 0 bases and J by 5 bases, with 19 bases between them.

This clonotype occurred a few times. The chain is built from TRBV5-1 and TRBJ2-5, with D possibly being TRBD2 (5 bases). The germline V gene encodes CDR1 SGHRS and CDR2 YFSETQ. V was trimmed by 3 bases and J by 1 base, leaving 7 bases between them. CDR3 length equals 13 residues. The CDR3 sequence: CASSWTPQETQYF. CDR3 DNA sequence: TGCGCCAGCAGCTGGACTCCCCAAGAGACCCAGTACTTC.

A few counts support this clonotype. The V gene is TRBV20-1, the J gene TRBJ1-1; the match to TRBD1 covers 7 bases. Trimming removed 6 bases from V and 1 base from J; junction bases left unmatched: 5. The V gene's germline CDR1 is DFQATT and CDR2 SNEGSKA (reference sequence). The CDR3 has 13 amino acids. This chain's CDR3 is CSAGRQGNTEAFF. In DNA form, the CDR3 reads TGCAGTGCGGGAAGACAGGGGAACACTGAAGCTTTCTTT.

V and J are TRBV29-1 and TRBJ1-2, with a weak D call TRBD1 (6 bases). This CDR3 has 11 residues. The germline CDR1 and CDR2 sequences are SQVTM and ANQGSEA. V lost 7 bases and J lost 6, with 12 bases in between. The CDR3, as DNA: TGCAGCGAACAGGGTATCGATGGCTACACCTTC. Its translation: CSEQGIDGYTF.

This clonotype was picked up a small number of times. In nucleotides, the CDR3 is TGTGCCAGCAGTTTCGCTTACTCCGGAGCCCGGAATGAGCAGTTCTTC. Encoded protein: CASSFAYSGARNEQFF. The chain recombines TRBV12-3 or TRBV12-4 with TRBJ2-1; D unresolved. V was shortened by 3 bases and J by 7 bases, with 19 bases between the two germline ends. The CDR3 has 16 residues.

The chain couples TRBV12-3 or TRBV12-4 to TRBJ2-1, with TRBD2 identical over 16 bases. The CDR3 has 16 amino acids. The V and J ends lost 7 bases and 9 bases, in that order; junction bases with no gene match: 9. The chain's CDR3 is CASTPPGTSGRAEQFF. DNA for the CDR3: TGTGCCAGCACCCCACCCGGGACTAGCGGGAGGGCTGAGCAGTTCTTC.

This sequence joins TRBV9 and TRBJ2-5, with a tentative D call TRBD2 (5 bases). The V gene lost 4 bases and the J gene lost 1 base, with 17 bases spanning the gap. The germline V gene encodes CDR1 SGDLS and CDR2 YYNGEE. This CDR3 is 16 amino acids long. The CDR3 bases are TGTGCCAGCAGCTTACTAGTTCACCCGTCCCAAGAGACCCAGTACTTC. This codes for CASSLLVHPSQETQYF.

This clonotype showed up just a few times. V gene TRBV2 combines with J gene TRBJ2-1; TRBD2 aligns across 9 bases. This CDR3 comprises 12 residues. The germline V gene encodes CDR1 SNHLY and CDR2 FYNNEI. V gave up 6 bases and J gave up 10 bases; unmatched junction bases: 4. The CDR3 region is CASSRTSEEQFF. The CDR3 DNA is TGTGCCAGCAGCCGGACTAGCGAGGAGCAGTTCTTC.

The gene calls are TRBV20-1 and TRBJ2-2; D gene unclear. This CDR3 region has 12 residues. Trimming cost V 4 bases and J 1 base, with 4 bases left between them. Germline V gene lookup returns CDR1 DFQATT and CDR2 SNEGSKA (reference sequence). CDR3 protein: CSANRNTGELFF. The DNA for the CDR3 is TGCAGTGCTAACCGGAACACCGGGGAGCTGTTTTTT.

V gene TRBV20-1 combines with J gene TRBJ1-6; 7 bases are a match to TRBD1. CDR3 length: 15 residues. J gave up 1 base and V 6 bases, and 6 bases lay outside the gene matches. Germline V CDR1 and CDR2: DFQATT, SNEGSKA (reference sequence). The CDR3 nucleotides read TGCAGTGCACAGGCAGGGGGATCCTATAATTCACCCCTCCACTTT. Protein product: CSAQAGGSYNSPLHF.

This chain uses TRBV9 with TRBJ2-6, with D uncertain. The ends were cut back, 3 bases at V and 0 bases at J, with 16 bases in the middle. The CDR3 consists of 18 residues. Germline assignment: CDR1 SGDLS and CDR2 YYNGEE. This CDR3 is CASSAHGSQYSGANVLTF. The CDR3 DNA is TGTGCCAGCAGCGCCCATGGATCCCAATACTCTGGGGCCAACGTCCTGACTTTC.

This clonotype turned up a few times. The chain links TRBV6-1 to TRBJ1-4; 9 bases agree with TRBD1. CDR3 length: 16 amino acids. Trimming at V came to 4 bases and at J to 8 bases, leaving 11 bases not matched to a gene. Looked up from germline, CDR1 is MNHNS and CDR2 is SASEGT. DNA for the CDR3: TGTGCCAGCAGTGCCGGGACAGGGATCGTGGACGAAAAACTGTTTTTT. Translation: CASSAGTGIVDEKLFF.

This chain joins TRBV25-1 and TRBJ2-3; D unresolved. Germline CDR1 is MGHDK and CDR2 is SYGVNS. Between the trimmed V and J ends, which lost 6 bases and 5 bases, there was a span of 9 bases. The CDR3 is 12 amino acids. This CDR3 reads CASRGLGDTQYF. The CDR3 DNA follows: TGTGCCAGCAGGGGTTTAGGAGATACGCAGTATTTT.